The clone carrying this T cell receptor (beta chain) has only one observation. The antigen is not known. Preparation of the TCRbeta library used unique molecular identifiers. MiXCR was run by TCRdb on the PCR reads, yielding one entry per CDR3 protein. The profile shows over 100,000 distinct CDR3 sequences, approximately 10% of them singletons. The sample originates from a study of T-cell reconstitution after alpha-beta-depleted transplantation in children. Study-level points and caveats: High day-60 TCRbeta diversity in some patients came from surviving recipient T cells and thymic progenitors.

Germline CDR1 and CDR2: ENHRY and SYGVKD. Trimming took off 3 bases at V and 6 bases at J, with 14 bases between the two ends. This CDR3 has 14 residues. The source was PBMCs, collected before TCRalphabeta/CD19-depleted stem cell transplant. The V gene is TRBV10-3, the J gene TRBJ1-1, with a weak D call TRBD1 (5 bases). This TCR was recovered from a boy aged 2-15 years with acute lymphoblastic leukemia, due to receive a stem cell transplant. CDR3: CAISEEDSASEAFF. The CDR3 DNA sequence: TGTGCCATCAGTGAAGAAGACAGTGCCTCTGAAGCTTTCTTT.